These T cell receptor beta chains were read from a single sample in a study of blood T cell repertoires in COVID-19. Sequencing used immunoSEQ multiplex PCR; TCRdb keeps in-frame clones, though not all of them. In the table there are about 170,000 clones, approximately 84% of which are singletons. The sequenced material came from peripheral blood. These receptors originate from a woman of 80 years or more with COVID-19, enrolled during active disease. CDR3s include the opening cysteine and the closing phenylalanine or tryptophan. A D gene is named only where the DNA matches it firmly. Expanded clones are given a class, and other clones once, few, many or no size at all.

v_gene: TRBV3-1/TRBV3-2; j_gene: TRBJ1-2; d_gene: .; abundance: .; CDR3aa: CASSQETQGVRDYGYTF; CDR3nt: TGTGCCAGCAGCCAAGAAACACAGGGCGTGAGAGACTATGGCTACACCTTC
v_gene: TRBV29-1; j_gene: TRBJ2-7; d_gene: TRBD2; abundance: .; CDR3aa: CSVTHLPGLAYEQYF; CDR3nt: TGCAGCGTTACTCATTTACCGGGACTAGCCTACGAGCAGTACTTC
v_gene: TRBV18; j_gene: TRBJ2-2; d_gene: TRBD1; abundance: .; CDR3aa: CASSLTGTGEIGELFF; CDR3nt: TGTGCCAGCTCATTAACCGGGACAGGGGAGATCGGGGAGCTGTTTTTT
v_gene: TRBV9; j_gene: TRBJ2-3; d_gene: .; abundance: .; CDR3aa: CASSVVVGDTPFF; CDR3nt: TGTGCCAGCAGCGTAGTGGTGGGAGATACTCCTTTTTTT
v_gene: TRBV30; j_gene: TRBJ2-1; d_gene: TRBD1; abundance: few; CDR3aa: CAWSVQLWDRGLWAGVYAYNEQFF; CDR3nt: TGTGCCTGGAGTGTACAATTGTGGGACAGGGGGCTATGGGCGGGAGTATACGCCTACAATGAGCAGTTCTTC
v_gene: TRBV9; j_gene: TRBJ2-3; d_gene: .; abundance: once; CDR3aa: CASSVAGFTDTQYF; CDR3nt: TGTGCCAGCAGCGTCGCGGGGTTCACAGATACGCAGTATTTT
v_gene: TRBV5-4; j_gene: TRBJ2-2; d_gene: TRBD2; abundance: .; CDR3aa: CASSPIASGRPGTGELFF; CDR3nt: TGTGCCAGCAGCCCTATAGCCAGCGGGAGGCCGGGCACCGGGGAGCTGTTTTTT
v_gene: TRBV5-1; j_gene: TRBJ2-1; d_gene: TRBD2; abundance: .; CDR3aa: CASSSTSGRAFNEQFF; CDR3nt: TGCGCCAGCAGCTCCACTAGCGGGAGGGCCTTCAATGAGCAGTTCTTC
v_gene: TRBV7-9; j_gene: TRBJ1-5; d_gene: .; abundance: .; CDR3aa: CASSRSGNQPQHF; CDR3nt: TGTGCCAGCAGCCGGAGTGGCAATCAGCCCCAGCATTTT
v_gene: TRBV28; j_gene: TRBJ1-2; d_gene: .; abundance: .; CDR3aa: CASSLGPATNYGYTF; CDR3nt: TGTGCCAGCAGTTTAGGTCCTGCCACAAACTATGGCTACACCTTC